These 27 T cell receptor beta chains came from one sample sequenced in a study of blood T cell repertoires in COVID-19. Here immunoSEQ multiplex PCR was the method, and the copy in TCRdb shows in-frame clones only, minus some. The sample carries approximately 110,000 clones, over 75% recorded once. Sequenced: peripheral blood. The receptor set was obtained from a man between 65 and 85 years old with active or convalescent COVID-19.

The CDR3 nucleotides are TGTGCCAGCAGCCAAGAGTTAGCGGGAGGGCGGCGTACGCAGTATTTT. Translation gives CASSQELAGGRRTQYF. The J gene is TRBJ2-3, the V gene TRBV14; TRBD2 matches 11 bases. The V segment lost 0 bases and the J segment 8 bases; nucleotides outside the gene matches: 7. Germline V gene sequence: CDR1 SGHDN, CDR2 FVKESK. The CDR3 covers 16 residues.

The chain carries TRBV7-2 and TRBJ1-3; tentatively, D is TRBD1 (6 bases). The germline V gene encodes CDR1 SGHTA and CDR2 FQGNSA. Trimming pared 5 bases from V and 3 bases from J, leaving 14 bases between. CDR3 length: 15 amino acids. The CDR3 sequence is CASSTQGGYGNTIYF. CDR3 coding DNA: TGTGCCAGCAGCACACAAGGGGGTTATGGAAACACCATATATTTT. Supplemented by reference TRBV7-2 and TRBJ1-3, the full variable domain reads GAGVSQSPSNKVTEKGKDVELRCDPISGHTALYWYRQSLGQGLEFLIYFQGNSAPDKSGLPSDRFSAERTGGSVSTLTIQRTQQEDSAVYLCASSTQGGYGNTIYFGEGSWLTVV.

The chain is built from TRBV3-1 (or the pseudogene TRBV3-2) and TRBJ1-6; D unresolved. CDR3 length: 14 amino acids. Germline V lookup: CDR1 LGHDT, CDR2 YNNKEL (reference sequence). Trimming stripped 4 bases from V and 11 bases from J, with 15 bases between. In DNA form, the CDR3 reads TGTGCCAGCAGCCCCACTTTCGACACGCCACCCCTCCACTTT. The encoded protein is CASSPTFDTPPLHF.

The chain combines TRBV5-6 with TRBJ1-3; D might be TRBD1 (6 bases). Germline V gene data show CDR1 as SGHDT and CDR2 as YYEEEE. The CDR3 contains 15 residues. Trimming left V 5 bases short and J 7 bases short, with 19 bases between. The CDR3 nucleotides read TGTGCCAGCAGGTTCAGGGGCTCCGCGTTGAACACCATATATTTT. It encodes CASRFRGSALNTIYF.

This chain joins TRBV7-9 and TRBJ2-7, with D unclear. V lost 5 bases and J 4 bases, leaving 6 bases between the germline ends. CDR3 length: 11 residues. In germline, CDR1 is SEHNR, CDR2 FQNEAQ (reference sequence). CDR3 region: CASSIGYEQYF. Written as DNA, the CDR3 is TGTGCCAGCAGCATCGGGTACGAGCAGTACTTC.

This chain uses TRBV5-1 with TRBJ2-2; 8 bases are shared with TRBD2. This CDR3 comprises 15 residues. Germline V gene sequence: CDR1 SGHRS, CDR2 YFSETQ. The trim removed 7 bases at V and 4 bases at J, leaving 9 bases unmatched. CDR3 in amino acids: CASYVGSGTTGELFF. The CDR3 coding sequence is TGCGCCAGCTACGTTGGTAGCGGGACCACCGGGGAGCTGTTTTTT.

The rearrangement uses TRBV3-1 (or the pseudogene TRBV3-2) and TRBJ1-6; unclear D gene. V dropped 2 bases and J dropped 8 bases, with 10 bases sitting between them. The CDR3 extends over 14 amino acids. Germline values: CDR1 LGHDT, CDR2 YNNKEL (reference sequence). DNA of the CDR3: TGTGCCAGCAGCCAACCCGGGATAGATTCACCCCTCCACTTT. Translating gives CASSQPGIDSPLHF.

The genes are TRBV11-2 and TRBJ1-2; perhaps TRBD1 as D (5 bases). This CDR3 spans 15 amino acids. The V gene's germline CDR1 is SGHAT and CDR2 FQNNGV. Trimming stripped 2 bases from V and 4 bases from J, with 14 bases between. As DNA, the CDR3 is TGTGCCAGCAGCTTATATGGCGGGGGAACCTATGGCTACACCTTC. Encoded protein: CASSLYGGGTYGYTF.

This clone was recorded a few times. This chain joins TRBV18 and TRBJ1-1; D gene ambiguous. Germline CDR1 reads KGHSH; CDR2 reads LQKENI. The CDR3 totals 14 residues. Trimming left V 6 bases short and J 2 bases short, with 13 bases between. The CDR3, as DNA: TGTGCCAGCTCCCCTGACCGACAAAACACTGAAGCTTTCTTT. Protein sequence: CASSPDRQNTEAFF.

The chain joins TRBV5-1 to TRBJ1-3; tentatively, D is TRBD1 (5 bases). This CDR3 is 15 amino acids long. In germline, CDR1 is SGHRS, CDR2 YFSETQ. V was shortened by 2 bases and J by 2 bases, with 11 bases between the two germline ends. The CDR3 sequence: CASSLNGGTGNTIYF. CDR3 sequence (DNA): TGCGCCAGCAGCTTAAATGGGGGGACTGGAAACACCATATATTTT.

The chain combines TRBV2 with TRBJ2-1; tentative D call: TRBD2 (6 bases). The CDR3 extends over 14 amino acids. Germline V gene data show CDR1 as SNHLY and CDR2 as FYNNEI. V lost 2 bases to trimming and J lost 4 bases, with 9 bases between them. The CDR3 loop reads CASSELTRYNEQFF. The CDR3 DNA reads as TGTGCCAGCAGTGAACTGACTAGGTACAATGAGCAGTTCTTC.

V usage is TRBV28 and J usage is TRBJ1-2; D not certain. Germline CDR1 and CDR2: MDHEN and SYDVKM. The CDR3 loop spans 11 amino acids. The CDR3 region is CVAGSNYGYTF. The CDR3 DNA reads TGTGTAGCTGGGTCTAACTATGGCTACACCTTC.

The chain links TRBV5-1 to TRBJ2-3, with D uncertain. The V end lost 4 bases, the J end lost 2 bases, and 17 bases lay between the germline ends. CDR1 SGHRS and CDR2 YFSETQ come from the germline V gene. CDR3 length: 16 amino acids. The DNA for the CDR3 is TGCGCCAGCAGCCAATTCGAACTAACCTACACAGATACGCAGTATTTT. Translated: CASSQFELTYTDTQYF.

The rearrangement uses TRBV5-6 and TRBJ2-5; 12 nucleotides align to TRBD2. Unmatched junction bases numbered 2, after V lost 4 bases and J lost 1 base. CDR3 length: 15 amino acids. Germline V lookup: CDR1 SGHDT, CDR2 YYEEEE. CDR3 coding DNA: TGTGCCAGCAGCGGACTAGCGGGGTCCCAAGAGACCCAGTACTTC. Translation: CASSGLAGSQETQYF.

The rearrangement links TRBV5-1 to TRBJ1-6, with 7 bases fitting TRBD1. J was trimmed by 7 bases and V by 4 bases; bases with no gene match: 5. The CDR3 consists of 14 residues. Germline V gene sequence: CDR1 SGHRS, CDR2 YFSETQ. Here the CDR3 DNA reads TGCGCCAGCAGCCTTGGGACAGCCAATTCACCCCTCCACTTT. Translated: CASSLGTANSPLHF.

The chain employs TRBV6-5 and TRBJ1-1; D gene ambiguous. Between the trimmed V and J ends, which lost 2 bases and 5 bases, there was a span of 15 bases. Germline V CDR1 and CDR2: MNHEY, SVGAGI. The CDR3 totals 15 residues. The CDR3 loop reads CASSYRPGRQTEAFF. CDR3 nucleotide sequence: TGTGCCAGCAGTTACCGGCCGGGGAGGCAAACTGAAGCTTTCTTT.

This clone came up once. V usage is TRBV24-1 and J usage is TRBJ1-2; no clear D gene. This CDR3 is built from 15 residues. In germline, CDR1 is KGHDR, CDR2 SFDVKD. V lost 3 bases and J lost 0, with 10 bases in between. The CDR3 loop reads CATSDGRVPNYGYTF. In DNA, the CDR3 is TGTGCCACCAGTGATGGGAGGGTCCCTAACTATGGCTACACCTTC.

This clone was observed a handful of times. V gene TRBV6-4 combines with J gene TRBJ2-1, with 7 bases identical to TRBD2. The V segment lost 0 bases and the J segment 15 bases; nucleotides outside the gene matches: 8. The CDR3 runs 13 residues. CDR1 is MRHNA and CDR2 is SNTAGT in the germline V gene. CDR3 amino acids: CASSDSWAGDLFF. In nucleotides, the CDR3 is TGTGCCAGCAGTGACTCTTGGGCGGGAGATTTGTTCTTC.

J is TRBJ2-7 and V is TRBV14; 7 positions match TRBD2. The CDR3 contains 15 residues. V dropped 1 base and J dropped 0; count of bases not matched to a gene: 3. The V gene's germline CDR1 is SGHDN and CDR2 FVKESK. For the CDR3, the DNA is TGTGCCAGCAGCCAAGGGCGGGGGAGCTCCTACGAGCAGTACTTC. It specifies CASSQGRGSSYEQYF.

In this sample, this clone turned up a few times. The chain is built from TRBV7-2 and TRBJ1-5, with 7 bases matching TRBD1. Germline V gene data show CDR1 as SGHTA and CDR2 as FQGNSA. V lost 2 bases and J lost 6; bases outside the gene matches: 4. This CDR3 is built from 14 residues. The CDR3: CASSLTGVSQPQHF. The DNA of the CDR3 is TGTGCCAGCAGCTTAACAGGGGTGTCTCAGCCCCAGCATTTT.

The chain recombines TRBV27 with TRBJ2-7; possible D gene TRBD2, 6 bases. Germline lookup yields CDR1 MNHEY and CDR2 SMNVEV (reference sequence). CDR3 length equals 15 residues. Trimming shortened V by 7 bases and J by 3 bases, and 19 bases separated the two germline ends. CDR3 protein: CASTRGGNGYYEQYF. The CDR3, as DNA: TGTGCCAGCACCCGGGGCGGGAACGGTTACTACGAGCAGTACTTC.

The chain combines TRBV3-1 (or the pseudogene TRBV3-2) with TRBJ1-6; D is undetermined. This CDR3 is built from 17 residues. Germline values: CDR1 LGHDT, CDR2 YNNKEL (reference sequence). Trimming left V 0 bases short and J 7 bases short, with 16 bases between. This chain's CDR3 is CASSQDMESDVNSPLHF. The CDR3 DNA reads TGTGCCAGCAGCCAAGATATGGAGTCCGACGTGAATTCACCCCTCCACTTT.

V usage is TRBV3-1 (or the pseudogene TRBV3-2) and J usage is TRBJ1-2; D unresolved. The CDR3 covers 13 residues. Germline lookup yields CDR1 LGHDT and CDR2 YNNKEL (reference sequence). V was trimmed by 2 bases and J by 4 bases, leaving 8 bases between them. The CDR3: CASSQRGGYGYTF. The CDR3, as DNA: TGTGCCAGCAGCCAACGGGGTGGCTATGGCTACACCTTC.

V gene TRBV6-4 combines with J gene TRBJ2-7; tentative D call: TRBD1 (5 bases). V lost 3 bases and J lost 2, with 11 bases in between. Germline V gives CDR1 MRHNA, CDR2 SNTAGT. The CDR3 is 14 residues long. The CDR3 nucleotides are TGTGCCAGCAGTGAAGAGTTGGGGCCCTACGAGCAGTACTTC. Residues: CASSEELGPYEQYF.

The gene calls are TRBV7-6 and TRBJ1-1; tentatively, D is TRBD1 (6 bases). Germline V gives CDR1 SGHVS, CDR2 FNYEAQ. This CDR3 is 14 amino acids long. Trimming shortened V by 3 bases and J by 1 base, and 9 bases separated the two germline ends. The DNA of the CDR3 is TGTGCCAGCAGCTTGGACAGAAGGAACACTGAAGCTTTCTTT. Its protein is CASSLDRRNTEAFF.

The chain carries TRBV6-5 and TRBJ1-2; D remains unclear. The CDR3 totals 15 residues. Germline values: CDR1 MNHEY, CDR2 SVGAGI. V was pared by 0 bases and J by 4 bases, with 12 bases between. The CDR3 is CASSYSVGRGYGYTF. CDR3 DNA: TGTGCCAGCAGTTACTCGGTTGGCAGAGGCTATGGCTACACCTTC.

V usage is TRBV5-1 and J usage is TRBJ1-6; 9 nucleotides match TRBD1. The ends lost 4 bases at V and 8 bases at J; junction bases unmatched: 10. The CDR3 runs to 16 residues. The germline CDR1 and CDR2 sequences are SGHRS and YFSETQ. This chain's CDR3 is CASSQNTGGLDSPLHF. DNA of the CDR3: TGCGCCAGCAGCCAAAATACAGGGGGCTTAGATTCACCCCTCCACTTT.